Listed below are T cell receptor beta chains from one sample, sequenced in a study of blood T cells in healthy people across ages. TCRdb reprocessed the 5' RACE reads with MiXCR, giving one entry per CDR3 protein. The sample holds 1.5 million to 2 million distinct CDR3 sequences, 25% to 30% seen once. Sequencing was performed on blood. These receptors were collected from a woman aged 25 to 39 in good health. Each CDR3 is given with its conserved first and last residue. Fields, in order: J gene, D gene, V gene, clone size, CDR3 DNA, CDR3 protein. D genes are given only for firm matches. Where a row states a size, it is once, few, many or the class of an expanded clone; other rows omit it.

j_gene: TRBJ2-2
d_gene: -
v_gene: TRBV12-3/TRBV12-4
abundance: -
CDR3nt: TGTGCCAGCAGCCAGACCGCAGAAGCCACCGGGGAGCTGTTTTTT
CDR3aa: CASSQTAEATGELFF

j_gene: TRBJ2-5
d_gene: -
v_gene: TRBV28
abundance: -
CDR3nt: TGTGCCAGCAGCCCGGACACTCCAAGGGAGACCCAGTACTTC
CDR3aa: CASSPDTPRETQYF

j_gene: TRBJ2-7
d_gene: -
v_gene: TRBV28
abundance: many
CDR3nt: TGTGCCAGCGGGCGCTTGGGTTACTCCTACGAGCAGTACTTC
CDR3aa: CASGRLGYSYEQYF

j_gene: TRBJ2-5
d_gene: -
v_gene: TRBV29-1
abundance: many
CDR3nt: TGCAGCGTTGTTAAGGGAGAGACCCAGTACTTC
CDR3aa: CSVVKGETQYF

j_gene: TRBJ2-3
d_gene: -
v_gene: TRBV20-1
abundance: many
CDR3nt: TGCAGTGCTAGAGATACTGCCCGGGGAGATACGCAGTATTTT
CDR3aa: CSARDTARGDTQYF

j_gene: TRBJ2-7
d_gene: TRBD1
v_gene: TRBV18
abundance: -
CDR3nt: TGTGCCAGCTCACCACTTGGGACAGGGTACTACAATGAGCAGTACTTC
CDR3aa: CASSPLGTGYYNEQYF

j_gene: TRBJ1-5
d_gene: TRBD1
v_gene: TRBV20-1
abundance: -
CDR3nt: TGCAGTGCTAGAGGGACAGGCCCGCAGCCCCAGCATTTT
CDR3aa: CSARGTGPQPQHF

j_gene: TRBJ2-5
d_gene: -
v_gene: TRBV29-1
abundance: few
CDR3nt: TGCAGCGTGCGACACGGACCTCCTCGGGAGACCCAGTACTTC
CDR3aa: CSVRHGPPRETQYF

j_gene: TRBJ2-1
d_gene: TRBD1
v_gene: TRBV6-2/TRBV6-3
abundance: few
CDR3nt: TGTGCCAGCAACTTCAGGGGGCCCAACTACAATGAGCAGTTCTTC
CDR3aa: CASNFRGPNYNEQFF

j_gene: TRBJ1-1
d_gene: TRBD1
v_gene: TRBV9
abundance: -
CDR3nt: TGTGCCAGCAGCGTAGCAGGGGGGTGGACTGAAGCTTTCTTT
CDR3aa: CASSVAGGWTEAFF

j_gene: TRBJ2-3
d_gene: -
v_gene: TRBV6-5
abundance: -
CDR3nt: TGTGCCAGCAAAGTCGGGTGGCAGGACACAGATACGCAGTATTTT
CDR3aa: CASKVGWQDTDTQYF

j_gene: TRBJ2-1
d_gene: -
v_gene: TRBV7-2
abundance: -
CDR3nt: TGTGCCAGCAGCTCCCTCGGGACGGAACTTAATGAGCAGTTCTTC
CDR3aa: CASSSLGTELNEQFF

j_gene: TRBJ2-7
d_gene: -
v_gene: TRBV30
abundance: -
CDR3nt: TGTGCCTGGAAGTCAGCGGGCTTTGGTCCTGCCGCTTACGTATACGAGCAGTACTTC
CDR3aa: CAWKSAGFGPAAYVYEQYF

j_gene: TRBJ1-1
d_gene: TRBD1
v_gene: TRBV5-1
abundance: many
CDR3nt: TGCGCCAGCAGCTTGGGGGACAGGGGGATTACTGAAGCTTTCTTT
CDR3aa: CASSLGDRGITEAFF

j_gene: TRBJ2-5
d_gene: -
v_gene: TRBV20-1
abundance: many
CDR3nt: TGCAGTGCTAGTGGTCGATGGGACCTCCAAGAGACCCAGTACTTC
CDR3aa: CSASGRWDLQETQYF

j_gene: TRBJ2-4
d_gene: -
v_gene: TRBV10-3
abundance: many
CDR3nt: TGTGCCATCAGTCTGGACGAGGGAAACATTCAGTACTTC
CDR3aa: CAISLDEGNIQYF

j_gene: TRBJ2-1
d_gene: TRBD2
v_gene: TRBV20-1
abundance: few
CDR3nt: TGCAGTGCTCCCGGGACTAGCGGGAATGTTGAGCAGTTCTTC
CDR3aa: CSAPGTSGNVEQFF